The clone carrying this T cell receptor (beta chain) appeared a few times. This entry belongs to a study of blood T cell repertoires in COVID-19. In the study overall: Sources were T cells, B-cell-depleted T cells, or PBMCs; the material itself was cDNA or gDNA.

In the original workflow: Amplifying reference gene primers gave estimates of nucleated cell counts. Assay used: immunoSEQ multiplex PCR; TCRdb lists only in-frame clones, some missing. The V and J calls and clone size are taken from that table; D and trimming were inferred from the DNA. The data show some 180,000 clones, with approximately 80% seen just once and under 15% held by the top ten. All enrollees were about 18 to 90 years old and from 24 US areas. Researchers sorted participants into cohorts using their self-reported clinical history. V gave up 4 bases and J gave up 0 bases, with 15 bases separating them. This CDR3 spans 16 amino acids. Germline values: CDR1 LGHDT, CDR2 YNNKEL (reference sequence).

The J gene is TRBJ1-1, the V gene TRBV3-1 (or the pseudogene TRBV3-2), with TRBD1 as a possible D gene (5 bases). This TCR came from a man in his fifties or sixties who had been exposed to COVID-19. Material: PBMCs or T cells enriched from blood (not recorded which). CDR3 region: CASSPSWGRVNTEAFF. The DNA of the CDR3 is TGTGCCAGCAGCCCAAGTTGGGGCAGGGTGAACACTGAAGCTTTCTTT.